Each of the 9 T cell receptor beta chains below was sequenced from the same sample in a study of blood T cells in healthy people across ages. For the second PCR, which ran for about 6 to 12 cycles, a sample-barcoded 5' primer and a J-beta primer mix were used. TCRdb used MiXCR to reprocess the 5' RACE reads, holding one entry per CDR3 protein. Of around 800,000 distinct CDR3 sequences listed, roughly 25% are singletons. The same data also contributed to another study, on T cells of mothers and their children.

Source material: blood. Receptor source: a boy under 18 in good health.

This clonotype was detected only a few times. The CDR3 spells CASSSIEAKNIQYF. The CDR3 DNA sequence: TGTGCCAGCAGTTCCATTGAGGCCAAAAACATTCAGTACTTC. The V and J genes are TRBV4-2 and TRBJ2-4, with no clear D. Trimming removed 6 bases from V and 1 base from J, with 10 bases in between. Per the germline V gene, CDR1 is LGHNA and CDR2 is YNFKEQ. The CDR3 sequence is 14 residues long.

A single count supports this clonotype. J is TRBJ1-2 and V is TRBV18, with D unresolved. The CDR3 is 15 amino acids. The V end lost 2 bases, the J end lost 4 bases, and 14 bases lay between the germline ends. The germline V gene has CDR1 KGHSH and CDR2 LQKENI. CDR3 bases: TGTGCCAGCTCACCAGAAAGGGAAAGGGTCTATGGCTACACCTTC. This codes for CASSPERERVYGYTF.

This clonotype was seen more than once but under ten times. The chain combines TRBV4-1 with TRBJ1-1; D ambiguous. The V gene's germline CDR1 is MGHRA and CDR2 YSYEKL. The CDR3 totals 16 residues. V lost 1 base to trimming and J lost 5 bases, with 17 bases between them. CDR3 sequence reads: CASSQVQVEGWTEAFF. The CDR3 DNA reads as TGCGCCAGCAGCCAAGTTCAGGTAGAGGGCTGGACTGAAGCTTTCTTT.

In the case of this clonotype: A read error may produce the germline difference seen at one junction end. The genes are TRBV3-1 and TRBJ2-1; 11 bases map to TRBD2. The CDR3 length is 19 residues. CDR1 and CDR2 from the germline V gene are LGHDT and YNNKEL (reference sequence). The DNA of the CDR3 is TGTGCCAGCAGCCCTTGGCTAGCGGGGGGCCAAAGCTCCTACAATGGGCAGTTCTTC. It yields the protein CASSPWLAGGQSSYNGQFF.

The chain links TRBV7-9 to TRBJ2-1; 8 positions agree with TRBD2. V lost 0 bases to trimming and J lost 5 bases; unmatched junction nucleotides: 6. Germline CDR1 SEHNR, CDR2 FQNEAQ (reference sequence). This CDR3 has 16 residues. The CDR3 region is CASSLAPGGSHNEQFF. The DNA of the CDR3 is TGTGCCAGCAGCTTAGCCCCGGGGGGGTCCCACAATGAGCAGTTCTTC.

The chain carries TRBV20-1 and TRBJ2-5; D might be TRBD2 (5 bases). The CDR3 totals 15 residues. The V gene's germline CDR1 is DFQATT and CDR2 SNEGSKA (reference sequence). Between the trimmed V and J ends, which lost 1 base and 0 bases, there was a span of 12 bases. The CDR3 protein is CSARAEGSYQETQYF. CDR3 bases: TGCAGTGCTAGAGCCGAGGGTTCCTACCAAGAGACCCAGTACTTC.

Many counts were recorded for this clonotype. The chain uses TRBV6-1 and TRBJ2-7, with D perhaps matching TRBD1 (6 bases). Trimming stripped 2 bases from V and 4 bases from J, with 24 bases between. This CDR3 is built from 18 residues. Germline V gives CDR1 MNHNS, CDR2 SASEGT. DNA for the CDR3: TGTGCCAGCAGTGAACGAAGAGAGAAAGGGCAGGGGAGATACGAGCAGTACTTC. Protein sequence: CASSERREKGQGRYEQYF.

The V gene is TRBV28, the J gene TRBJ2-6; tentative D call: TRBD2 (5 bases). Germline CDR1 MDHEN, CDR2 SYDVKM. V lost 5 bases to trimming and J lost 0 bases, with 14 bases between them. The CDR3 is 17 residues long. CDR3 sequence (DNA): TGTGCCAGCAGTCCACCCTTGGGGAGCTCTGGGGCCAACGTCCTGACTTTC. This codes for CASSPPLGSSGANVLTF.

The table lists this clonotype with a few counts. In nucleotides, the CDR3 is TGCAGCGTCCTCGGGGGGGGAGCGAGCACAGATACGCAGTATTTT. This gives the protein CSVLGGGASTDTQYF. This chain links TRBV29-1 with TRBJ2-3, with 8 bases matching TRBD2. Looked up from germline, CDR1 is SQVTM and CDR2 is ANQGSEA. The CDR3 has 15 amino acids. The ends lost 6 bases at V and 0 bases at J; junction bases unmatched: 8.